A selection of T cell receptor beta chains follows, all from one sample in a study of blood T cell repertoires in COVID-19. Profiling relied on immunoSEQ multiplex PCR, and the TCRdb table lists in-frame clones only, not all of them. The top ten clones hold less than 1.5% of a sample with approximately 81,000 clones, around 89% of them seen once. Sequencing used PBMCs or T cells enriched from blood (not recorded which). The origin of the receptors is a woman aged 50 to 65 with acute COVID-19. Each CDR3 is given with its conserved first and last residue. The order of the fields is CDR3 DNA, CDR3 protein, clone size, CDR3 length, V gene, D gene, J gene. The D gene is left open where the match is weak. Some rows mark clone size as missing; the rest say once, few, many or name a class of expanded clone.

TGTGCCAGCTATATGGCAGGGGTCAACCGGGGCACTGAAGCTTTCTTT,CASYMAGVNRGTEAFF,-,16,TRBV18,-,TRBJ1-1
TGTGCCAGCACCAAGGTGGCAGGGGGAGAGACCCAGTACTTC,CASTKVAGGETQYF,-,14,TRBV6-5,TRBD1,TRBJ2-5
TGTGCCAGCAGCATCCGGAGTCGGGGCTACGAGCAGTACTTC,CASSIRSRGYEQYF,-,14,TRBV13,-,TRBJ2-7
TGTGCCAGCAGCTTAGGGACTAGCGGGCTCAATGAGCAGTTCTTC,CASSLGTSGLNEQFF,-,15,TRBV11-2,TRBD2,TRBJ2-1
TGTGCCAGCAGCGTATCCCGAGGGGGGAACACTGAAGCTTTCTTT,CASSVSRGGNTEAFF,-,15,TRBV9,-,TRBJ1-1
TGCAGCAAGGGAGTAGCGGGACGGACTTCCTACGAGCAGTACTTC,CSKGVAGRTSYEQYF,few,15,TRBV29-1,TRBD2,TRBJ2-7
TGTGCCAGCAGTGAATTCCCAGGGCAAGAGAGTGGCTACACCTTC,CASSEFPGQESGYTF,-,15,TRBV2,-,TRBJ1-2
TGTGCCAGCACCCCGGGGTTCCCGAACACTGAAGCTTTCTTT,CASTPGFPNTEAFF,-,14,TRBV6-5,-,TRBJ1-1
TGTGCCAGCAGCACAATAGCGGGGGGAGCCTACGAGCAGTACTTC,CASSTIAGGAYEQYF,-,15,TRBV7-2,TRBD2,TRBJ2-7
TGTGCCAGTAGTGTGGGACAGGGCGGTGTGGCCGGGGAGCTGTTTTTT,CASSVGQGGVAGELFF,-,16,TRBV19,TRBD1,TRBJ2-2
TGTGCCAGCAGGAAGACAGGGGGCGAAGGTCAGCCCCAGCATTTT,CASRKTGGEGQPQHF,-,15,TRBV27,TRBD1,TRBJ1-5
TGTGCCAGTAGTATTACCGGGGAGCAGTACTTC,CASSITGEQYF,-,11,TRBV19,-,TRBJ2-7
TGTGCCAGCTCACCTCCACGGGAGAACACTGAAGCTTTCTTT,CASSPPRENTEAFF,few,14,TRBV18,-,TRBJ1-1
TGTGCCTTGGGGGGAGGCGGGGAAAAACTGTTTTTT,CALGGGGEKLFF,-,12,TRBV30,-,TRBJ1-4
TGTGCCAGCAGCCCACCCCTCAGCGGGAGGGCTTGGAATGAGCAGTTCTTC,CASSPPLSGRAWNEQFF,-,17,TRBV11-2,TRBD2,TRBJ2-1
TGTGCCAGCAGTCCCTCCGCGACAGGTTGGACCGGGGAGCTGTTTTTT,CASSPSATGWTGELFF,-,16,TRBV27,-,TRBJ2-2
TGCGCCAGCAGCAGGGACAGGGGGCCGACTGAAGCTTTCTTT,CASSRDRGPTEAFF,-,14,TRBV10-1,TRBD1,TRBJ1-1
TGTGCCAGCAGCTCGCAAGAGACCCAGTACTTC,CASSSQETQYF,-,11,TRBV12-3/TRBV12-4,-,TRBJ2-5
TGTGCCAGCAGTACGACTAGCGGGAGCTACGAGCAGTACTTC,CASSTTSGSYEQYF,few,14,TRBV3-1/TRBV3-2,TRBD2,TRBJ2-7
TGTGCCAGCAGTTACGCTAGCGGGACCACGCCGGGCTACAATGAGCAGTTCTTC,CASSYASGTTPGYNEQFF,-,18,TRBV27,TRBD2,TRBJ2-1
TGTGCCAGTAAAGAAGGGACTTCTACCTACGAGCAGTACTTC,CASKEGTSTYEQYF,-,14,TRBV19,-,TRBJ2-7